The T cell receptor beta chain under discussion was sequenced for a study of T cell responses to AZD1222 COVID-19 vaccine (dated by TCRdb to the early 2020s). As for the study more broadly: A total of 233 trial participants underwent TCR sequencing, of whom about 200 had received two doses of AZD1222 and some 25 had received two doses of the MenACWY control vaccine. Trial participants were enrolled by age into 18-55, 56-69 and 70-plus year subgroups, with about 150, 27 and 61 TCR-sequenced participants respectively. The paper as a whole reports these results and caveats: Because no samples from the day 14 peak response were available, repertoires could be characterized only after the peak T cell response. In the small 56-69-year group, the increase in depth fell short of significance, most likely because of low power. Only five to seven AZD1222 recipients were SARS-CoV-2 seropositive at baseline, limiting conclusions about previously exposed vaccinees. Participants were mostly white British and included more females than males, and it was suggested by the authors that clonal diversity may have been underestimated. The whole spike protein was spanned by vaccine-associated CD4 TCRs, and dominant responses were seen in regions 160-218 and 743-854. Reportedly, close to half of the unique spike-specific TCRs recognized epitopes lying outside the regions that are mutated in the B.1.351 and B.1.1.7 variants. After two AZD1222 doses, both the breadth and the depth of spike-specific TCRs were significantly higher than at day 0 and than in MenACWY recipients.

Based on the germline V gene, the CDR1 and CDR2 sequences are SGHVS and FQNEAQ. From its cysteine to its phenylalanine, the CDR3 spans 15 amino acids. Only CDR3 DNA remains: 45 bases, in frame from the first base. The germline V end is reduced by 5 bases and the J end by 6 bases; junction bases left unmatched: 13. What the time point label conveys for this sample: about 28 days (+/-7) after the second vaccine dose. The label giving this sample's treatment or condition can be read as: meningococcal conjugate vaccine given as trial control. Vaccinee samples were obtained from the UK trials COV001 and COV002, which included a single-blind randomized controlled phase 2/3 trial of AZD1222 (ChAdOx1 nCoV-19) in healthy adults. For TCRbeta chain sequencing, PBMC samples from trial participants were taken at day 0 and at day 28 after the second dose. The CDR3 regions of human TCRbeta chains were analyzed by immunosequencing. The authors' pipeline ran thus. Repertoire TCRs were checked for matches against a reference library of SARS-CoV-2-specific TCRs that had been generated using the MIRA antigen-specificity platform. Breadth meant the fraction of unique TCRs that were SARS-CoV-2-associated, whereas depth meant the fraction of total T cells that were SARS-CoV-2-associated. Using the MIRA data, each spike-specific TCR was assigned both to the spike region to which the TCR was reactive and to a CD4 or CD8 class. Log10-transformed breadth and depth values were compared by one-way ANOVA with Sidak's multiple comparisons tests. TCRdb re-hosts the immuneACCESS table, in-frame sequences only. Its copies lack some clones; in the studies checked, an unresolved V gene accounts for under half of them, and the cause for the rest is not known. Clonal size and the V and J genes are those of that table, whereas D and trimming came from the DNA. The sample includes 90,000 to 120,000 clones, with 86% observed a single time. Of the sample, about 3.1% is held by the ten largest clones.

A word on this clone: This receptor's antigen is unknown. No qualities accompany the bases; no much larger clone lies one base away.

The sample here was peripheral blood, taken 28 days after the second dose of the MenACWY control vaccine. The clonotype comes from an adult who received the MenACWY meningococcal vaccine as a control. The rearrangement combines TRBV7-8 with TRBJ2-7, with TRBD1 identical over 7 junction bases. The CDR3 sequence is CASSPAEGATSEQYF. DNA sequence: TGTGCCAGCAGCCCAGCCGAGGGGGCGACGTCCGAGCAGTACTTC. Where the CDR3 stops, the reference TRBV7-8 and TRBJ2-7 genes take over; the full variable domain is GAGVSQSPRYKVAKRGQDVALRCDPISGHVSLFWYQQALGQGPEFLTYFQNEAQLDKSGLPSDRFFAERPEGSVSTLKIQRTQQEDSAVYLCASSPAEGATSEQYFGPGTRLTVT.